Reported below is one T cell receptor beta chain. These data belong to a study of cytomegalovirus exposure and HLA in healthy donors. On the study more broadly: About 180 million T cells yielded 120 million or so unique TCR beta sequences, as an earlier analysis found.

Trimming removed 2 bases from V and 5 bases from J; junction bases left unmatched: 7. The CDR3 covers 15 residues. The germline V gene encodes CDR1 ENHRY and CDR2 SYGVKD. The PCR made use of 60 Vbeta and 13 Jbeta primers. Assay used: immunoSEQ multiplex PCR; TCRdb lists only in-frame clones, some missing. This sample's clone table lists approximately 68,000 clones. Source material: PBMCs. The chain links TRBV10-3 to TRBJ2-5; 8 bases align to TRBD2. This receptor was identified in a female donor in good health and CMV-seropositive. This CDR3 reads CAISEVGGAGETQYF. DNA for the CDR3: TGTGCCATCAGTGAGGTCGGGGGGGCCGGGGAGACCCAGTACTTC.